The T cell receptor beta chain described here comes from a study of vaccination and CD4 T cells after COVID-19 (dated by TCRdb to between 2021 and 2024). As for the study more broadly: Convalescent patients had a positive SARS-CoV-2 result on nasal swab PCR, and of these patients, several had mild disease and one had severe disease. The convalescent cohort included six males and four females, with two Hispanic individuals, seven Caucasians, two Asians and one multiracial person. Participants received two doses of either the Pfizer-BioNTech BNT162b2 vaccine (n=8) or the Moderna mRNA-1273 vaccine (n=2). Post-COVID blood samples from convalescent patients were collected a median of around 110 days after diagnosis, with a range of 35 to 161 days. Post-vaccine blood samples were taken a median of about 72 days after the second vaccine dose, with a range of 14 to 241 days. Culture stimuli were overlapping spike peptide pools from SARS-CoV-2 and from the common cold coronaviruses HCoV-NL63, HCoV-OC43 and HCoV-229E. Control cultures received a CEFX viral epitope pool as the positive control, an HIV-1 Nef peptide pool as the negative control, or no peptide. In roughly nine COVID-19 convalescent patients and 4 infection-naive healthy vaccine recipients, the spike-specific CD4+ TCR repertoire before mRNA vaccination was compared with the repertoire after mRNA vaccination. General study outcomes and caveats: Only a relatively small number of convalescent patients were included in the study, and early timepoints following natural infection were not analyzed. The median number of SARS-CoV-2-reactive clonotypes rose from roughly 20 after infection to 38 after vaccination, but the change was not significant. Among the post-vaccine SARS-CoV-2-reactive clones in convalescent patients, a median 86.3% showed up only after vaccination, which suggests vaccine-specific priming. In convalescent patients, nearly all vaccine-specific clones (304 of 307) were found to be mono-reactive for SARS-CoV-2 spike rather than cross-reactive with common cold coronaviruses.

Remarks on this clonotype: The target of this receptor is not known. No base-level quality is on record; no much larger clone is a single base apart.

Sample treatment or condition, as interpreted from the label and publication: roughly 10-day PBMC culture with coronavirus spike peptide pools or control peptides (ViraFEST assay). The study used the ViraFEST assay, which expanded antigen-specific T cells with peptide pools and then identified expanded clonotypes by TCR sequencing. The convalescent patients' positive SARS-CoV-2 PCR tests fell between March and December 2020, which was before the Alpha, Beta and Delta variants emerged in the United States. Each well held about 2.2 million PBMCs cultured in IMDM containing about 5% human AB serum and approximately 10 IU/ml IL-2, with about 9.1 ug/ml peptide pools added. On days 3 and 7, half of the culture medium was replaced with fresh IL-2-containing medium. After 10 days of culture, CD4+ T cells were isolated by negative selection with the EasySep CD4+ T cell isolation kit. Ficoll-Paque Plus gradient centrifugation was used to isolate PBMCs from whole blood, and the isolated PBMCs were then either used fresh or cryopreserved at -140C. Culture conditions were generally each tested in triplicate wells.

V drops 6 bases and J drops 1 base, leaving 6 bases in between. CDR3 length: 12 amino acids, cysteine to phenylalanine. Only CDR3 DNA remains: 36 bases, in frame from the first base. The germline V gene (reference sequence) gives CDR1 as LNHDA and CDR2 as SQIVND. The method behind the library was PCR. DNA from cultured CD4+ T cells underwent TCR sequencing with the Oncomine TCR Beta short-read assay at the Johns Hopkins FTIC core. The QIAamp micro DNA kit was used to extract genomic DNA from the cultured CD4+ T cells. The Oncomine TCR Beta libraries from cultured CD4+ T cells were pooled using unique dual indexes and then sequenced on an Illumina iSeq 100. The authors' pipeline ran thus. Non-productive sequences were removed, and CDR3s not starting with C, not ending with F or W, or shorter than 7 amino acids were discarded. Antigen-specific clonotypes were identified using the MANAFEST web application through comparison of peptide-stimulated wells with reference and other culture wells. For a clone to be called positive, the clone needed an FDR below 0.05, an odds ratio above 5, and a productive frequency above 0.1% in at least two of three replicate wells. Clonotypes that were significantly expanded in both SARS-CoV-2 spike wells and at least one common cold coronavirus spike condition were defined as cross-reactive. Similarity between CDR3 sequences was evaluated in R version 3.6.1 using Levenshtein distances (stringdist) and unrooted phylogenetic trees (ape). TCRdb handled the public reads itself, with Q25 trimming in fastp and clone calling in MiXCR, and kept productive beta chains. Each entry merges the rows of one CDR3 protein and shows their most common DNA and genes. The V and J calls reflect TCRdb's pipeline rather than the authors' work. In all, the sample holds about 24,000 distinct CDR3 sequences, and around two thirds of those were seen once. Clones ranked in the top ten supply 7% to 10% of the sample.

The source is a human donor who had recovered from COVID-19. Recombination connected TRBV19 to TRBJ1-2; no D gene can be assigned with confidence. The sequenced sample consisted of CD4+ T cells from blood, cultured in vitro. The DNA reads as follows: TGTGCCAGTAGCGTCAGTAACTATGGCTACACCTTC. It specifies CASSVSNYGYTF.